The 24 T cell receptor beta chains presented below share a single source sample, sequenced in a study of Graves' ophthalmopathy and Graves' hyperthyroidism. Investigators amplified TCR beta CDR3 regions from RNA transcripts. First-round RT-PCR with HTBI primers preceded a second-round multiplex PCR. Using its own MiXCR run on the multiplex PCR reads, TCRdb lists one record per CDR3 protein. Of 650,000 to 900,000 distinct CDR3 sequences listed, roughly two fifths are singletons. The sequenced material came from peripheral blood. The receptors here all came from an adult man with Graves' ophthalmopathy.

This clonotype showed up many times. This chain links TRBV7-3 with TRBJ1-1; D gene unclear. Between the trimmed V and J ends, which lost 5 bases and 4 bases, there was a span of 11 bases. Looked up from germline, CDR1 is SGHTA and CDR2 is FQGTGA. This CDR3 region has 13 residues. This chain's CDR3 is CASSQREGTEAFF. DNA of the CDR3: TGTGCCAGCAGCCAAAGGGAGGGCACTGAAGCTTTCTTT.

The CDR3 here is CSARDEGAAGYF. DNA for the CDR3: TGCAGTGCTAGAGATGAAGGGGCGGCCGGGTACTTC. The V and J genes are TRBV20-1 and TRBJ2-5, with a weak D call TRBD1 (5 bases). Germline V gene lookup returns CDR1 DFQATT and CDR2 SNEGSKA (reference sequence). Trimming took 0 bases from V and 13 from J, leaving 15 bases between them. CDR3 length: 12 residues.

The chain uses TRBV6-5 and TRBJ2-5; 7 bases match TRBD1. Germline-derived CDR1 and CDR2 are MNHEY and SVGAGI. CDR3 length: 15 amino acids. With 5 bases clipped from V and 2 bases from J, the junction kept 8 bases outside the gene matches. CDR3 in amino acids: CASSLSGGRQETQYF. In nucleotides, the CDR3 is TGTGCCAGCAGTCTCTCAGGGGGTCGGCAAGAGACCCAGTACTTC.

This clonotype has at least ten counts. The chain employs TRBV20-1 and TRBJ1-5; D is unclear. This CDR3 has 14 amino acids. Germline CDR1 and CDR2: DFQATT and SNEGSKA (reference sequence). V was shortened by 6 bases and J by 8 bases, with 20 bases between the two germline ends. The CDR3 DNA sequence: TGCAGTGCAAAGCGCAACATGGTTGGGGAGCCCCAGCATTTT. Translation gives CSAKRNMVGEPQHF.

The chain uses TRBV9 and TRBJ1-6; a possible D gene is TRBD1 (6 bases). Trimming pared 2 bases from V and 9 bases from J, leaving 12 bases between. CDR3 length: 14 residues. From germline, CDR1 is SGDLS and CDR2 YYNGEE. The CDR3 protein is CASSVGQSSSPLHF. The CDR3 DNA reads TGTGCCAGCAGCGTTGGACAGAGTAGTTCACCCCTCCACTTT.

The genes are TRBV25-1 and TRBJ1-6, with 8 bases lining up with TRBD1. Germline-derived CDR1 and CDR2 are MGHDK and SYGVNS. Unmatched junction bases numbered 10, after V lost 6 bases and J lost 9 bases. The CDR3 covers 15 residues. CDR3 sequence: CASSPGTGEFSPLHF. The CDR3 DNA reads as TGTGCCAGCAGCCCCGGGACAGGAGAATTTTCACCCCTCCACTTT.

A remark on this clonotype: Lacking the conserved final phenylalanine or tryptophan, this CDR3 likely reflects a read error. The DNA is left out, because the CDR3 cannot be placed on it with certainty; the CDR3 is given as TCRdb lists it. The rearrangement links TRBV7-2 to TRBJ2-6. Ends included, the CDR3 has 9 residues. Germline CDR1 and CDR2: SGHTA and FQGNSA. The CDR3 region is CASSLERSS.

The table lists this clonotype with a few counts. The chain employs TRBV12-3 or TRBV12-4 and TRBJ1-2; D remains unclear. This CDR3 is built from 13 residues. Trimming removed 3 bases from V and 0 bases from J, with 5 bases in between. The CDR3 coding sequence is TGTGCCAGCAGTTTCGTAACTAACTATGGCTACACCTTC. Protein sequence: CASSFVTNYGYTF.

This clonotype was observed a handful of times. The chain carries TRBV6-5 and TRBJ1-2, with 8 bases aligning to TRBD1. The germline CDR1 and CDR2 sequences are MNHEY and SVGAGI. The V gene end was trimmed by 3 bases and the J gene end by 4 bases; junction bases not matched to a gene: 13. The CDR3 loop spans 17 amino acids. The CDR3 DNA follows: TGTGCCAGCAGTTATTTGACAGGGGCGAGGTCTCCCTATGGCTACACCTTC. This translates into CASSYLTGARSPYGYTF.

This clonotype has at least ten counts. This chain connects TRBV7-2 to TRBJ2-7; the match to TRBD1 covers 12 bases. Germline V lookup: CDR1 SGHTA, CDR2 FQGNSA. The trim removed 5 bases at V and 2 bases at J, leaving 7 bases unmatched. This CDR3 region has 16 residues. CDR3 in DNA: TGTGCCAGCAGCCTCGCCGGGGACAGGGGGCCCTACGAGCAGTACTTC. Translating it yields CASSLAGDRGPYEQYF. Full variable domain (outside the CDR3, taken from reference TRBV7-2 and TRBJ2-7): GAGVSQSPSNKVTEKGKDVELRCDPISGHTALYWYRQSLGQGLEFLIYFQGNSAPDKSGLPSDRFSAERTGGSVSTLTIQRTQQEDSAVYLCASSLAGDRGPYEQYFGPGTRLTVT.

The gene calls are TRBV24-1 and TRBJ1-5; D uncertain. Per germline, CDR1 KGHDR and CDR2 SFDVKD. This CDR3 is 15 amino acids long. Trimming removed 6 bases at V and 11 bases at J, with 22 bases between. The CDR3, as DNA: TGTGCCACCAGTCGGGGTAATGCTAGGGAAGAGACCCAGCATTTT. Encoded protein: CATSRGNAREETQHF.

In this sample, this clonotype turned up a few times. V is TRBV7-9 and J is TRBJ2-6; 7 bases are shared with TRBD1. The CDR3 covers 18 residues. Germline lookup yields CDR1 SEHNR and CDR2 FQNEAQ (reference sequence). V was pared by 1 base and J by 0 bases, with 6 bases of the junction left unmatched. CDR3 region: CASSLDPTGVSGANVLTF. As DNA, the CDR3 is TGTGCCAGCAGCTTAGACCCTACAGGGGTCTCTGGGGCCAACGTCCTGACTTTC.

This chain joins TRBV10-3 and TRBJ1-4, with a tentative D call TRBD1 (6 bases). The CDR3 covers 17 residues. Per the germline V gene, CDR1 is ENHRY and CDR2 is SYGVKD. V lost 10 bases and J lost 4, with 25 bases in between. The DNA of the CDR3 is TGTGCCAGCAGCCGACGTGGAGCGGACAGAATTAATGAAAAACTGTTTTTT. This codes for CASSRRGADRINEKLFF.

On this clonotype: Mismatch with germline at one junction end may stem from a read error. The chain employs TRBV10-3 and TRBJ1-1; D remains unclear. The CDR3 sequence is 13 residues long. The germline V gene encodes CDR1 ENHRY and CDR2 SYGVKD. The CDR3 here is CASSTQTNTEAFF. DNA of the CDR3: TGTGCCAGCAGTACTCAGACGAACACTGAAGCTTTCTTT.

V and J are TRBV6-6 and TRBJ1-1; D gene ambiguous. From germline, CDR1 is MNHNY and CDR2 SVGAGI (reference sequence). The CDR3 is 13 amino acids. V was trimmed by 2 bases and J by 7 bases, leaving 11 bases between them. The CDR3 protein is CASSYIMYNEAFF. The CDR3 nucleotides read TGTGCCAGCAGTTACATAATGTACAATGAAGCTTTCTTT.

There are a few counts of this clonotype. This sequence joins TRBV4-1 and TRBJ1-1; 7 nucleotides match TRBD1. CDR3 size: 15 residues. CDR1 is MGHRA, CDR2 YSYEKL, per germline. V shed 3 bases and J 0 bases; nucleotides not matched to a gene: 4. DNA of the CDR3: TGCGCCAGCAGCCATGCGGGACAGATGAACACTGAAGCTTTCTTT. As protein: CASSHAGQMNTEAFF.

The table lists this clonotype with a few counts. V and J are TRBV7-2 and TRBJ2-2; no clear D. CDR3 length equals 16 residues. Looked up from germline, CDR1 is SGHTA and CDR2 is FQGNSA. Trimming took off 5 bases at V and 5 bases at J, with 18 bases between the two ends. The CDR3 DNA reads TGTGCCAGCAGCCCTAGACACAGTGAACGTACCGGGGAGCTGTTTTTT. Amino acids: CASSPRHSERTGELFF.

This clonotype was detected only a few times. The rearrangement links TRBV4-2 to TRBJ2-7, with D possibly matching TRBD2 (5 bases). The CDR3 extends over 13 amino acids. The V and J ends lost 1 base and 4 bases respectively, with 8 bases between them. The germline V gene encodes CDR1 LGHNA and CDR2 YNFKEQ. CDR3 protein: CASSQGERYEQYF. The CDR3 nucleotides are TGTGCCAGCAGCCAAGGGGAGAGATACGAGCAGTACTTC.

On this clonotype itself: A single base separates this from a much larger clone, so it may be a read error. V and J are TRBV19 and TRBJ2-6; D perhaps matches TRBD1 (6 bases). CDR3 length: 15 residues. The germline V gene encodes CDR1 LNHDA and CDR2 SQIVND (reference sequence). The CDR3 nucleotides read TGTGCCAGTAGCGTACAGGGAGCCGGGGCCAACGTCCAGACTTTC. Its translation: CASSVQGAGANVQTF.

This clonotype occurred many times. CDR3 coding DNA: TGTGCCAGCAGCGCTGGGACGGGACGGGGTGAAGCTTTCTTT. Protein: CASSAGTGRGEAFF. The genes are TRBV9 and TRBJ1-1; weak D call: TRBD1 (5 bases). The length of the CDR3 is 14 residues. Germline V gives CDR1 SGDLS, CDR2 YYNGEE. V lost 3 bases, J lost 7 bases, and 16 bases lay in between.

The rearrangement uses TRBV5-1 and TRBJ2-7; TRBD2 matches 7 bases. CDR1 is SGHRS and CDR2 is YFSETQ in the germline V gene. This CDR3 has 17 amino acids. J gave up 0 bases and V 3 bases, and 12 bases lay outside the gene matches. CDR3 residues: CASSYLADPVSSYEQYF. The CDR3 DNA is TGCGCCAGCAGCTACCTAGCGGACCCCGTTAGCTCCTACGAGCAGTACTTC.

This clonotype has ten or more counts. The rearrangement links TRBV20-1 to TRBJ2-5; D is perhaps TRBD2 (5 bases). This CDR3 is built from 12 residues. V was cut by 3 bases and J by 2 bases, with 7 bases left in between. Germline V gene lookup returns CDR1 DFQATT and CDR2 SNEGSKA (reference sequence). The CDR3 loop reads CSARDLQETQYF. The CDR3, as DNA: TGCAGTGCTAGGGACTTGCAAGAGACCCAGTACTTC.

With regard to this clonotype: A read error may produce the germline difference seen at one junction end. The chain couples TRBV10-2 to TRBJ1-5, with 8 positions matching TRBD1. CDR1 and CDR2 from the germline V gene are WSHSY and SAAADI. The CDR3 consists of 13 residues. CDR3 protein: CASGDTGGPIQHF. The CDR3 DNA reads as TGCGCCAGCGGTGATACAGGGGGTCCGATCCAGCATTTT.

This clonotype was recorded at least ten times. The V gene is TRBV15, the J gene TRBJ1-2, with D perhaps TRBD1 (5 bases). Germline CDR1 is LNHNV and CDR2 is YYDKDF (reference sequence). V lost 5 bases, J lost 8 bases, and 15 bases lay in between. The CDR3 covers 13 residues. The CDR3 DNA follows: TGTGCCACCAGCCGATCCCCCAGGGAGGGCTACACCTTC. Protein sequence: CATSRSPREGYTF.